This TCR beta chain was sequenced for a study of CD8 T cells in ankylosing spondylitis. Study results and caveats: Earlier authors reported some of these motif variants in reactive arthritis synovial fluid and blood. It appeared that ankylosing spondylitis blood was characterized by a TCR beta motif of several highly homologous variants.

Construction of TCR beta libraries was performed using quantitative 5'-RACE with molecular barcodes. TCRdb redid the calling of the 5' RACE reads with MiXCR, one entry per CDR3 protein. The top ten hold about 15% of the sample, which has about 160,000 distinct CDR3 sequences, roughly 10% seen once. Notes on this clonotype: Its antigen is currently unknown.

Trimming took off 7 bases at V and 6 bases at J, with 8 bases between the two ends. The CDR3 consists of 12 residues. Germline V gives CDR1 KGHDR, CDR2 SFDVKD. The chain uses TRBV24-1 and TRBJ2-2, with no clear D. Source material: blood, either unsorted or a sorted T cell fraction (not recorded which). The sequence came from a female donor with ankylosing spondylitis or in good health (not recorded which). The CDR3 reads CATRGTPGELFF. CDR3 in DNA: TGTGCCACCAGGGGTACCCCCGGGGAGCTGTTTTTT.